This entry features one T cell receptor (beta chain) sequence. What it recognizes is unknown. cDNA carried unique molecular identifiers, and a universal primer site was added by template switching. One entry per CDR3 protein, called by TCRdb with MiXCR from the 5' RACE reads. The top ten clones hold around 1.6% of a sample with about 890,000 distinct CDR3 sequences, 10% to 15% of them seen once. This sample was taken from a study of identical twins. General study findings and limits: It was possible that invariant MAIT and iNKT cells partly confounded the zero-insertion analyses.

Trimming stripped 2 bases from V and 2 bases from J, with 7 bases between. CDR1 is LGHDT, CDR2 YNNKEL, per germline (reference sequence). This CDR3 comprises 14 residues. The same specimen was also included in a second study, on yellow fever vaccine responses in identical twins.

The receptor comes from a woman aged 18-29 years in good health. The V and J genes are TRBV3-1 and TRBJ1-5; D is unclear. The source material was PBMCs. DNA for the CDR3: TGTGCCAGCAGCCAATACGGGGGCAATCAGCCCCAGCATTTT. Translated: CASSQYGGNQPQHF.